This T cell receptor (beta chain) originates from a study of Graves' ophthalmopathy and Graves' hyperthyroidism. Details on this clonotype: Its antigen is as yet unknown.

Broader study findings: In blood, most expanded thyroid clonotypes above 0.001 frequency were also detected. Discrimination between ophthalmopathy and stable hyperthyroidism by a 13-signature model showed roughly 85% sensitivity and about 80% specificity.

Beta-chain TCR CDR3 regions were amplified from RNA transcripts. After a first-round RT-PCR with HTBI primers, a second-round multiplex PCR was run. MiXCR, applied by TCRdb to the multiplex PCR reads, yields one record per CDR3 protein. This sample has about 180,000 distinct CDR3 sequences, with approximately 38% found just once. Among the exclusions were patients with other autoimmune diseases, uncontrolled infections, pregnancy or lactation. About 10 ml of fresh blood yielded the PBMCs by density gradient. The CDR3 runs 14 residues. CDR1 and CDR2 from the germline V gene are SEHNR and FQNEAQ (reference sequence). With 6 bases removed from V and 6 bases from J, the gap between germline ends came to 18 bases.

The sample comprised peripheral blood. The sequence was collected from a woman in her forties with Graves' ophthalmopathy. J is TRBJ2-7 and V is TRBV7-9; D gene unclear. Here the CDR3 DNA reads TGTGCCAGCAGTCTGACGATTGGGCACTCCGAGCAGTACTTC. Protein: CASSLTIGHSEQYF.